The clone carrying this T cell receptor beta chain was counted once. The sample belongs to a study of blood T cell repertoires in COVID-19. For the study at large: The study drew acute and convalescent COVID-19 samples from the United States, Italy and Spain.

CDR3 size: 14 residues. Germline V gene sequence: CDR1 SGHNT, CDR2 YYREEE (reference sequence). Trimming shortened V by 0 bases and J by 0 bases, and 6 bases separated the two germline ends. Profiled with immunoSEQ multiplex PCR; TCRdb holds only in-frame clones, not every one. The data show about 320,000 clones, with about 92% seen just once and around 2.5% held by the top ten. Recovery meant two consecutive negative NP/OP PCR tests, professional clearance, or resolved symptoms. Sequencing was done on a sample of PBMCs or T cells enriched from blood (not recorded which). The receptor's source is a man aged 60 to 69 who had recovered from COVID-19. The V gene is TRBV5-4, the J gene TRBJ1-1, with D perhaps TRBD1 (5 bases). CDR3 sequence (DNA): TGTGCCAGCAGCTTGGAGACAGTGAACACTGAAGCTTTCTTT. This codes for CASSLETVNTEAFF.